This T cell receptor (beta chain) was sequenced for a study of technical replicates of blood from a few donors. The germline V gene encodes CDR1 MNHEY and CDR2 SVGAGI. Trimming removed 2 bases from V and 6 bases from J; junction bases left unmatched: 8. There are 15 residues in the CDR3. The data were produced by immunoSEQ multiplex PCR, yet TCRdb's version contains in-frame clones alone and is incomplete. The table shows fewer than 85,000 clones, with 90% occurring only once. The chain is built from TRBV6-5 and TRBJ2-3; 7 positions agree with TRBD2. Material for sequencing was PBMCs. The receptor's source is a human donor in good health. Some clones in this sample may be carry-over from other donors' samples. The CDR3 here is CASSYGAGEGDTQYF. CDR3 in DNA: TGTGCCAGCAGTTACGGCGCGGGAGAGGGGGATACGCAGTATTTT.